Listed here are 4 T cell receptor beta chains from one sample, sequenced in a study of blood T cells in healthy people across ages. Alongside a J-beta primer mix, a sample-barcoded 5' primer served in a second PCR lasting roughly 6 to 11 cycles. TCRdb reanalysed the 5' RACE reads using MiXCR and keeps one entry per CDR3 protein. The sample has approximately 730,000 distinct CDR3 sequences; 40% to 45% are singletons. Sequenced input: blood. The source is a woman in her sixties in good health.

The chain uses TRBV20-1 and TRBJ2-5, with TRBD1 matching 7 bases. J lost 4 bases, V lost 2 bases, and 7 bases had no gene match. This CDR3 contains 14 residues. Germline-derived CDR1 and CDR2 are DFQATT and SNEGSKA (reference sequence). The CDR3 DNA reads TGCAGTGCTAGACTCCAGGGGGTTAGAGAGACCCAGTACTTC. It encodes CSARLQGVRETQYF.

This chain connects TRBV29-1 to TRBJ2-3; D is ambiguous. The CDR3 covers 14 residues. V was trimmed by 0 bases and J by 0 bases, leaving 7 bases between them. Germline CDR1 is SQVTM and CDR2 is ANQGSEA. The CDR3: CSVEEGSSTDTQYF. CDR3 nucleotide sequence: TGCAGCGTTGAAGAGGGATCAAGCACAGATACGCAGTATTTT.

The chain recombines TRBV7-9 with TRBJ2-1; the match to TRBD2 covers 9 bases. J was trimmed by 5 bases and V by 10 bases; bases with no gene match: 15. Per germline, CDR1 SEHNR and CDR2 FQNEAQ (reference sequence). The CDR3 has 16 residues. CDR3 amino acids: CATSPGLAEKDNEQFF. CDR3 bases: TGTGCCACCTCACCGGGACTAGCAGAGAAAGACAATGAGCAGTTCTTC.

About this clonotype: This may come from a read error, since a much larger clone is one base off. This chain uses TRBV9 with TRBJ2-7; D is perhaps TRBD2 (6 bases). Trimming cost V 0 bases and J 7 bases, with 26 bases left between them. CDR1 is SGDLS, CDR2 YYNGEE, per germline. The CDR3 runs to 18 residues. The CDR3 DNA reads as TGTGCCAGCAGCGTAGTAGGGGACTTCCGCTTCTCCTACAATGAGCAGTACTTC. Residues: CASSVVGDFRFSYNEQYF.